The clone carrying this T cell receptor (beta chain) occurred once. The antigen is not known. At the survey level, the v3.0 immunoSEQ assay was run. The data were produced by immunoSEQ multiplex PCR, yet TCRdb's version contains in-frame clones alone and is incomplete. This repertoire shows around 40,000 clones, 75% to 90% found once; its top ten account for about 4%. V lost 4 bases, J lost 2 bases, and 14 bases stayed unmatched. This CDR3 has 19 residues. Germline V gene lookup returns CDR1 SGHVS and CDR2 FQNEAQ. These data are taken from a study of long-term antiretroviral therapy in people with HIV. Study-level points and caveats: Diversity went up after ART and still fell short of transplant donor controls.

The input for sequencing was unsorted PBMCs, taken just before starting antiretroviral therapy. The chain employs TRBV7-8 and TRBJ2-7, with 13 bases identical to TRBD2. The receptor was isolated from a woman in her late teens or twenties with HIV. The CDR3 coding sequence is TGTGCCAGCAGCTCCCATTCCGGGACTAGCGGGATTAGCGCCTACGAGCAGTACTTC. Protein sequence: CASSSHSGTSGISAYEQYF. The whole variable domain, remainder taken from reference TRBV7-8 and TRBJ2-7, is GAGVSQSPRYKVAKRGQDVALRCDPISGHVSLFWYQQALGQGPEFLTYFQNEAQLDKSGLPSDRFFAERPEGSVSTLKIQRTQQEDSAVYLCASSSHSGTSGISAYEQYFGPGTRLTVT.